The present TCR beta chain was sequenced within a study of blood T cells in healthy people across ages. Study-wide points: As age increased, TCR beta diversity per million T cells fell in a roughly linear fashion.

Alongside a J-beta primer mix, a sample-barcoded 5' primer served in a second PCR lasting about 7 to 12 cycles. The template-switch adaptor, which had 12 random nucleotides, put a tag on each cDNA molecule. TCRdb reprocessed the 5' RACE reads with MiXCR, giving one entry per CDR3 protein. The sample consists of hundreds of thousands of distinct CDR3 sequences, around half of them appearing once. Trimming removed 6 bases at V and 0 bases at J, with 14 bases between. The germline gives CDR1 SGHDN, CDR2 FVKESK. CDR3 length: 15 residues. Note on this clonotype: The target antigen is unknown.

J is TRBJ1-1 and V is TRBV14; no definite D call. The TCR sequence derives from a woman in her sixties or seventies in good health. Specimen: blood. The CDR3, as DNA: TGTGCCAGCAGACCCCAACAAGGCATGAACACTGAAGCTTTCTTT. Encoded protein: CASRPQQGMNTEAFF. Complete variable domain (other parts from reference TRBV14 and TRBJ1-1): EAGVTQFPSHSVIEKGQTVTLRCDPISGHDNLYWYRRVMGKEIKFLLHFVKESKQDESGMPNNRFLAERTGGTYSTLKVQPAELEDSGVYFCASRPQQGMNTEAFFGQGTRLTVV.